The source of this T cell receptor (beta chain) is a study of identical twins. V lost 8 bases, J lost 4 bases, and 11 bases lay in between. The CDR3 consists of 11 residues. Germline CDR1 is DFQATT and CDR2 is SNEGSKA (reference sequence). Unique molecular identifiers were present on the cDNA, which also gained a universal primer site by template switching. One entry per CDR3 protein, called by TCRdb with MiXCR from the 5' RACE reads. The table lists 1.5 million to 2 million distinct CDR3 sequences, more than 30% of them singletons. Study outcomes and limitations: Fewer insertions characterized abundant cord blood beta clonotypes, whereas memory repertoires showed none.

This clonotype was detected ten times or more. Its antigen is unknown. This TCR was sampled from a newborn girl in good health. The rearrangement links TRBV20-1 to TRBJ1-2; D is ambiguous. The sequenced sample consisted of cord blood. DNA for the CDR3: TGCAGTCCCGGGTTCCTCTATGGCTACACCTTC. Translating it yields CSPGFLYGYTF.